This T cell receptor (beta chain) is drawn from a study of Graves' ophthalmopathy and Graves' hyperthyroidism. Ophthalmopathic donors had moderate-to-severe activity, CAS ≥3 and NOSPECS ≥4, with disease that had lasted under 3 months. For repertoire sequencing, the TCR beta CDR3 regions were amplified from RNA transcripts. First-round RT-PCR with HTBI primers preceded a second-round multiplex PCR. TCRdb processed the multiplex PCR reads anew with MiXCR; each CDR3 protein has one entry. The sample records roughly 480,000 distinct CDR3 sequences, about an eighth being singletons. Germline V gives CDR1 SGHKS, CDR2 YYEKEE (reference sequence). The CDR3 runs 14 residues. V dropped 1 base and J dropped 5 bases, with 12 bases sitting between them.

This TCR came from a woman in her 30s with Graves' ophthalmopathy. The chain uses TRBV5-5 and TRBJ1-1; D gene uncertain. Sequenced input: blood. In DNA form, the CDR3 reads TGTGCCAGCAGCTTGTATCCCCCTGGGACTGAAGCTTTCTTT. Amino acid sequence: CASSLYPPGTEAFF.